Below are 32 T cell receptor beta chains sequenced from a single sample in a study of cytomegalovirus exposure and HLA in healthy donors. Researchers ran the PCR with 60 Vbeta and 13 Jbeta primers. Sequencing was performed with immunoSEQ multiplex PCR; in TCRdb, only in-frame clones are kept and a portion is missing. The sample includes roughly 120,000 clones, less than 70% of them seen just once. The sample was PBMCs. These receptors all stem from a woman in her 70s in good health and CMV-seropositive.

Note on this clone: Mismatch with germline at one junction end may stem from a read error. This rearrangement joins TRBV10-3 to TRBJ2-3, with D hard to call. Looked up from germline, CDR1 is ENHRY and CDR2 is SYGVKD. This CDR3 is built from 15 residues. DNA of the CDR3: TGTGCCATCAATGAGGCGGTGGGTAGCACAGATACGCAGTATTTT. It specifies CAINEAVGSTDTQYF.

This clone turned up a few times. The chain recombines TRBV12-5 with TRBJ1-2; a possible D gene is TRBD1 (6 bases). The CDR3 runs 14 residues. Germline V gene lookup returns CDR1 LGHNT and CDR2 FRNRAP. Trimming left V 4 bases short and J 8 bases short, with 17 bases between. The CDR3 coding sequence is TGTGCTAGTGGTTGGGAAGGACAGCTCCGGGGCTACACCTTC. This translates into CASGWEGQLRGYTF.

The CDR3 loop reads CASSQGLGIYEQYF. CDR3 nucleotides: TGCGCCAGCAGCCAGGGACTTGGCATATACGAGCAGTACTTC. The chain links TRBV4-1 to TRBJ2-7; the D gene is possibly TRBD2 (6 bases). The germline V gene encodes CDR1 MGHRA and CDR2 YSYEKL. The CDR3 loop spans 14 amino acids. Trimming removed 3 bases from V and 4 bases from J, with 13 bases in between.

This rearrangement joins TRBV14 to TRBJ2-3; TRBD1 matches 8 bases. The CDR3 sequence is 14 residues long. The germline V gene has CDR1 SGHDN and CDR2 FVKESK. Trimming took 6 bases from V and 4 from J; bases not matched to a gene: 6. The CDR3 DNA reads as TGTGCCAGCAGATCGACAGGGGTGCCAGATACGCAGTATTTT. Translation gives CASRSTGVPDTQYF.

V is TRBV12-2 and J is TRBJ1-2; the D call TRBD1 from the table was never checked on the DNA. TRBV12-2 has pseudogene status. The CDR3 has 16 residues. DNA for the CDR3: TGTGCAAGTCGCCTAAATAATCAGGGATATGCGAAGGGCTACACCTTC. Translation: CASRLNNQGYAKGYTF.

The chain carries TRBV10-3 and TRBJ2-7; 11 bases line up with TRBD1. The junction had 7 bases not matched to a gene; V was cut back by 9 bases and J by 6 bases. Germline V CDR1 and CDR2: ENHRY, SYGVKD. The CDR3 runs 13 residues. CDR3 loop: CAIRTGGDGEQYF. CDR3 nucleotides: TGTGCCATTCGGACAGGGGGCGACGGCGAGCAGTACTTC.

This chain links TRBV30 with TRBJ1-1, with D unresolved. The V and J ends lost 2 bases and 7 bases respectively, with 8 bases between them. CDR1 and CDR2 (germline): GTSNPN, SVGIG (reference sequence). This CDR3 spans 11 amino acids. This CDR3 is CAWSLRSEAFF. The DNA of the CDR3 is TGTGCCTGGAGTTTGCGGAGTGAAGCTTTCTTT.

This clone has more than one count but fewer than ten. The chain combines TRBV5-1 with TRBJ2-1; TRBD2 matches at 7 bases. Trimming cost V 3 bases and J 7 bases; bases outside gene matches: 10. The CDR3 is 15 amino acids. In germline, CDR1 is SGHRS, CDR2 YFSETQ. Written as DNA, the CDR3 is TGCGCCAGCAGCTCGGAGCTAGCGGAGAGGAATGAGCAGTTCTTC. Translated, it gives CASSSELAERNEQFF.

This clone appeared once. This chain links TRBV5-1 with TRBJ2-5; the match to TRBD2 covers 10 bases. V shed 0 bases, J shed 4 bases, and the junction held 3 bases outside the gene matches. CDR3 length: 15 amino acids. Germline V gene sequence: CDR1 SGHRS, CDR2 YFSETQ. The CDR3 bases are TGCGCCAGCAGCTTGGTAGCTAGCGGGGGAGAGACCCAGTACTTC. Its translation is CASSLVASGGETQYF.

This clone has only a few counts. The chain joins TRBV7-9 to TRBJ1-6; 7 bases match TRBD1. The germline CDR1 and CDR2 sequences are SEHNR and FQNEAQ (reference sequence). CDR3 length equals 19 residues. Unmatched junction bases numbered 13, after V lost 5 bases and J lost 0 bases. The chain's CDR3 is CASSLGGERGHSYNSPLHF. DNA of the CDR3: TGTGCCAGCAGCCTAGGAGGGGAGAGGGGGCACTCCTATAATTCACCCCTCCACTTT.

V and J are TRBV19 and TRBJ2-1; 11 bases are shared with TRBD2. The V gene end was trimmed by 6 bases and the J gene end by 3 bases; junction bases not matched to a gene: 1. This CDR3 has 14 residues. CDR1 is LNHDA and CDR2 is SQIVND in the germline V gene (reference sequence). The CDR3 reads CASRTSGVYNEQFF. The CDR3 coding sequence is TGTGCCAGTAGGACTAGCGGGGTCTACAATGAGCAGTTCTTC.

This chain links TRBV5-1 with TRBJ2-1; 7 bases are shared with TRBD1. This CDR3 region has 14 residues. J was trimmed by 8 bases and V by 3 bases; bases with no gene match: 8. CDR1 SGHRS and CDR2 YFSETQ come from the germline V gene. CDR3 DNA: TGCGCCAGCAGCTCCGGGACAGTCGGGGATGAGCAGTTCTTC. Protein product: CASSSGTVGDEQFF.

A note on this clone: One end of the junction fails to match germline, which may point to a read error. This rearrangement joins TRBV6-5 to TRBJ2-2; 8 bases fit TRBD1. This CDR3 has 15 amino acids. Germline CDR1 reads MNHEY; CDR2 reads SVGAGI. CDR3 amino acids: CASSTRTGNTRELFF. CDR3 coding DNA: TGTGCCAGCAGTACTCGGACAGGGAACACCAGGGAGCTGTTTTTT.

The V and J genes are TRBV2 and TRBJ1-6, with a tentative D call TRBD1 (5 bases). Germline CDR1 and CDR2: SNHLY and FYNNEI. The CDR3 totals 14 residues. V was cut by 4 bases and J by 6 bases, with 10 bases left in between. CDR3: CASSGDRINSPLHF. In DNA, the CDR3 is TGTGCCAGCAGTGGAGACAGAATTAATTCACCCCTCCACTTT. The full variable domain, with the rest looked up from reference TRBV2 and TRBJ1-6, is EPEVTQTPSHQVTQMGQEVILRCVPISNHLYFYWYRQILGQKVEFLVSFYNNEISEKSEIFDDQFSVERPDGSNFTLKIRSTKLEDSAMYFCASSGDRINSPLHFGNGTRLTVT.

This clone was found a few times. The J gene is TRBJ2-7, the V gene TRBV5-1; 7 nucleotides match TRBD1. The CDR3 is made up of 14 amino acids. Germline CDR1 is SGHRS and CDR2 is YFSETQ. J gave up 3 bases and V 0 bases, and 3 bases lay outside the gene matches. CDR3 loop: CASSLGTGFYEQYF. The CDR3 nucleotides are TGCGCCAGCAGCTTGGGGACAGGATTCTACGAGCAGTACTTC.

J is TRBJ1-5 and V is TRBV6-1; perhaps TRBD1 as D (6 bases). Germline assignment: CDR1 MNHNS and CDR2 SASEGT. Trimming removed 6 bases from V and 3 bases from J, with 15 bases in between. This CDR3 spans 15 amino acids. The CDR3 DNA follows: TGTGCCAGCAGAGCGGCCAGGGGAAACAATCAGCCCCAGCATTTT. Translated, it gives CASRAARGNNQPQHF.

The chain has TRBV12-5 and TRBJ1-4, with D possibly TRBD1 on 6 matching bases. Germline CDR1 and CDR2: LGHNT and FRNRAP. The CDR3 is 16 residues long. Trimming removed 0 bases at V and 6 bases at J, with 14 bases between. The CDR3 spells CASGLVFIRGHEKLFF. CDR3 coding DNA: TGTGCTAGTGGTTTGGTATTCATCAGGGGCCATGAAAAACTGTTTTTT.

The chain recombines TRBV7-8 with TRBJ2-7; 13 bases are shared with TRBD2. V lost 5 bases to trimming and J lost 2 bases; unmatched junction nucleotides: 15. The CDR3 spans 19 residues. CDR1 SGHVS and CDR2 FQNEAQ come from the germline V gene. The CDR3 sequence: CASSITETGTSGAAYEQYF. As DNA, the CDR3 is TGTGCCAGCAGCATCACGGAAACCGGGACTAGCGGGGCCGCCTACGAGCAGTACTTC.

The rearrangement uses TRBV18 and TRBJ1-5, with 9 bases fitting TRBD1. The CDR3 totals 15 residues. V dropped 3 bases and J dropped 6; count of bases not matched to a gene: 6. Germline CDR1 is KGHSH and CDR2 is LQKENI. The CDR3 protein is CASSPGGTGIQPQHF. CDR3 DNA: TGTGCCAGCTCACCGGGAGGGACAGGGATTCAGCCCCAGCATTTT.

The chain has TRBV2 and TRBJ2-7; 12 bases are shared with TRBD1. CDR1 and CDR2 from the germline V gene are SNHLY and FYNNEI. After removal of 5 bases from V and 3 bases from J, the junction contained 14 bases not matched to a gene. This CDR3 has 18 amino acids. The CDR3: CASSMPGQGALLVYEQYF. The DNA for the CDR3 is TGTGCCAGCAGTATGCCGGGACAGGGGGCTTTATTGGTCTACGAGCAGTACTTC.

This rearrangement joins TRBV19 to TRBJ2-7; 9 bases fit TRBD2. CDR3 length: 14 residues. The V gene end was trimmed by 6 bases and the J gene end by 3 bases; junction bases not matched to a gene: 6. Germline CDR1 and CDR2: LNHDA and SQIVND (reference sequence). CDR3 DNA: TGTGCCAGTAGCTCTAGCGGGAACCGCTACGAGCAGTACTTC. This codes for CASSSSGNRYEQYF.

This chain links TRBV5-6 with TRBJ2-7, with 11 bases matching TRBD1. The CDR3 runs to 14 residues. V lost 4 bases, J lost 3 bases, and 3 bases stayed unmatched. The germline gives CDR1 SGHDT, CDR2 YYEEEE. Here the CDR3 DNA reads TGTGCCAGCAGCCCGGGACAGGGGGTCTACGAGCAGTACTTC. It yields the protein CASSPGQGVYEQYF.

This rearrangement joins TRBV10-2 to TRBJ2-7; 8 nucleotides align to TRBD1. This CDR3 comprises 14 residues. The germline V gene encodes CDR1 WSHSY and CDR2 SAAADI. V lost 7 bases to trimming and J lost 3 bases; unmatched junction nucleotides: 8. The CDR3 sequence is CASTYGTGNYEQYF. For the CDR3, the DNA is TGCGCCAGCACTTACGGGACAGGCAACTACGAGCAGTACTTC.

The CDR3 protein is CASTLLGQGAETQYF. In nucleotides, the CDR3 is TGTGCCAGCACCCTCTTGGGACAGGGTGCAGAGACCCAGTACTTC. V gene TRBV7-2 combines with J gene TRBJ2-5; TRBD1 aligns across 9 bases. Per germline, CDR1 SGHTA and CDR2 FQGNSA. The CDR3 runs to 15 residues. The J segment lost 4 bases and the V segment lost 7 bases, leaving 10 bases of the junction unmatched.

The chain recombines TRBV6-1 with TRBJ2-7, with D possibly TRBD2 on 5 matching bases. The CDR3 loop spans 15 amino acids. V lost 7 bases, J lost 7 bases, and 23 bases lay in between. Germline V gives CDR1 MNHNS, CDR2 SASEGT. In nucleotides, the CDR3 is TGTGCCAGCAAGAGGATCGAGGGCCTCTACGAGGAGCAGTACTTC. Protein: CASKRIEGLYEEQYF.

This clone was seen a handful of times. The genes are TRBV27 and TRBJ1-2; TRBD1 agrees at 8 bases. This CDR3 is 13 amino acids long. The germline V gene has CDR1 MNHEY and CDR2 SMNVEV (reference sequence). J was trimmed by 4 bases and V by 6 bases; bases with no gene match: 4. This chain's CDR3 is CASRMTGVYGYTF. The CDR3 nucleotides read TGTGCCAGCAGAATGACAGGGGTCTATGGCTACACCTTC.

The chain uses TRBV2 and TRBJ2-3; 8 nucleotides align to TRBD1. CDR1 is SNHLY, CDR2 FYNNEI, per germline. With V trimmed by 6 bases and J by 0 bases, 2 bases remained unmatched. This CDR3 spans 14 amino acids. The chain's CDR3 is CASSRGLSTDTQYF. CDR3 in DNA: TGTGCCAGCAGCAGGGGGCTTAGCACAGATACGCAGTATTTT.

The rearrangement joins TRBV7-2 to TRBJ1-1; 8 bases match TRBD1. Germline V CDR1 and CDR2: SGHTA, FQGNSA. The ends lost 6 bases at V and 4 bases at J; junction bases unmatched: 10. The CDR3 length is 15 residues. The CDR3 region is CASRYDRGGGTEAFF. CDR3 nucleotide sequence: TGTGCCAGCAGGTATGACAGGGGAGGTGGCACTGAAGCTTTCTTT.

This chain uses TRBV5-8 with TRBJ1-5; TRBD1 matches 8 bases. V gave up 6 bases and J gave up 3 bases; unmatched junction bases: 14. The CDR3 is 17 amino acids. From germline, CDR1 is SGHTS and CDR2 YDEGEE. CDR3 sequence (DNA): TGTGCCAGCACCCTGGGCTGGGGACAGGTCACCAATCAGCCCCAGCATTTT. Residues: CASTLGWGQVTNQPQHF. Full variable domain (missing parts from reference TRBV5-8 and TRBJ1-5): EAGVTQSPTHLIKTRGQQATLRCSPISGHTSVYWYQQALGLGLQFLLWYDEGEERNRGNFPPRFSGRQFPNYSSELNVNALELEDSALYLCASTLGWGQVTNQPQHFGDGTRLSIL.

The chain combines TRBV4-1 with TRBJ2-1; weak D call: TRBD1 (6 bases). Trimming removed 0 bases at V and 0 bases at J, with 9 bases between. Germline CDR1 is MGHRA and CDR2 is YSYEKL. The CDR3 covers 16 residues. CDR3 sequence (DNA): TGCGCCAGCAGCCAAGATCAGGGGAGCTCCTACAATGAGCAGTTCTTC. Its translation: CASSQDQGSSYNEQFF.

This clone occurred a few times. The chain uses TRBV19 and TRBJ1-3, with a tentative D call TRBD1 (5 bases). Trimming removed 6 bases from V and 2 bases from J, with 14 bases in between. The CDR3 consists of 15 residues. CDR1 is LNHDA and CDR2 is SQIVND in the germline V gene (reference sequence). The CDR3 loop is CASSGTGSAGNTIYF. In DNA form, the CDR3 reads TGTGCCAGTAGCGGAACAGGATCGGCTGGAAACACCATATATTTT. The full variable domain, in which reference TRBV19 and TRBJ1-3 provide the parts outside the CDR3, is DGGITQSPKYLFRKEGQNVTLSCEQNLNHDAMYWYRQDPGQGLRLIYYSQIVNDFQKGDIAEGYSVSREKKESFPLTVTSAQKNPTAFYLCASSGTGSAGNTIYFGEGSWLTVV.

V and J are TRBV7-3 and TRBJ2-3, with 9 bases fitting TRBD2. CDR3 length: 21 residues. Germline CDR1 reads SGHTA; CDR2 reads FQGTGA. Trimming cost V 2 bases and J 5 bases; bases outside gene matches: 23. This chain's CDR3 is CASSLPNPENCNPLAGDTQYF. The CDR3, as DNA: TGTGCCAGCAGCTTACCCAACCCTGAAAATTGCAACCCACTAGCGGGAGATACGCAGTATTTT. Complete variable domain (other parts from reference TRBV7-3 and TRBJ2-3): GAGVSQTPSNKVTEKGKYVELRCDPISGHTALYWYRQSLGQGPEFLIYFQGTGAADDSGLPNDRFFAVRPEGSVSTLKIQRTERGDSAVYLCASSLPNPENCNPLAGDTQYFGPGTRLTVL.